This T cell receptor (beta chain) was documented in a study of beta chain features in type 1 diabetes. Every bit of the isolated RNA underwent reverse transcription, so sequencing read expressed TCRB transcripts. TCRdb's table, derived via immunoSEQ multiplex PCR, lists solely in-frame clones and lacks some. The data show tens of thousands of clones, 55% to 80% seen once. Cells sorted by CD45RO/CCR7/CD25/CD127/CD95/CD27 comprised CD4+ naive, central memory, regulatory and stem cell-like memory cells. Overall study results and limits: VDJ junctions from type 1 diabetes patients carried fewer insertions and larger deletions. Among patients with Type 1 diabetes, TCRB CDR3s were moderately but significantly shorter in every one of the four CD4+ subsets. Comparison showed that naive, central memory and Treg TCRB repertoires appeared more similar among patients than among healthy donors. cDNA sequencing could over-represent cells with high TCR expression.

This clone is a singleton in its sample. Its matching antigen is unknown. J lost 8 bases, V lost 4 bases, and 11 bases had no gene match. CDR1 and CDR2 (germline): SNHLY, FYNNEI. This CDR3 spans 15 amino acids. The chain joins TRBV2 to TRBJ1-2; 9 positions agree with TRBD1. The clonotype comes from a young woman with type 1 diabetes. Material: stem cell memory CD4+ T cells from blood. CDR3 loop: CASSVGQGTGFGYTF. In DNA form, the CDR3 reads TGTGCCAGCAGTGTGGGACAGGGCACGGGTTTCGGCTACACCTTC.